The sequence of this T cell receptor beta chain was determined in a study of T cells in Graves' hyperthyroidism and ophthalmopathy. From RNA transcripts, TCR beta CDR3 regions were amplified. Primed by the HTBI set, a first-round RT-PCR was run on the TCR CDR3. TCRdb analysed the multiplex PCR reads with MiXCR anew, one entry per CDR3 protein. The sample carries approximately 400,000 distinct CDR3 sequences, about a fifth recorded once. The CDR3 loop spans 12 amino acids. In germline, CDR1 is SQVTM, CDR2 ANQGSEA. Between the trimmed V and J ends, which lost 4 bases and 4 bases, there was a span of 11 bases. This clonotype has at least ten counts. Diagnoses were made from clinical symptoms, serum measures (thyroxine and TRAb), thyroid ultrasound and orbital computed tomography.

Specimen: blood. The J gene is TRBJ2-7, the V gene TRBV29-1; D call uncertain. This receptor was identified in a woman aged 18-30 years with Graves' hyperthyroidism. The DNA for the CDR3 is TGCAGCGTTGCTCACGGCGAATACGAGCAGTACTTC. This codes for CSVAHGEYEQYF.